Listed here are 13 T cell receptor beta chains from one sample, sequenced in a study of T cells expressing NK-cell markers. TCRdb reprocessed the 5' RACE reads and reports one entry per CDR3 protein, with no DNA. The sample totals roughly 300,000 distinct CDR3 sequences. Material for sequencing was blood T cells: a sorted CD56 or NKG2C T cell subset, CD4+ or CD8+ T cells, or bulk PBMC T cells (not recorded which). The source is a woman aged 18-70 years in good health.

J is TRBJ1-1 and V is TRBV12-3 or TRBV12-4; as DNA is missing, the TRBD1 call by TCRdb cannot be tested. There are 14 residues in the CDR3. CDR3 residues: CASHSRGDYTEAFF.

V usage is TRBV7-2 and J usage is TRBJ1-3; TCRdb reports TRBD1, a call that lacks DNA to check it against. CDR1 is SGHTA and CDR2 is FQGNSA in the germline V gene. The CDR3 is 16 amino acids. The CDR3 loop reads CASSSGGGGSGNTIYF.

The chain recombines TRBV29-1 with TRBJ2-1. The CDR3 has 11 amino acids. The germline gives CDR1 SQVTM, CDR2 ANQGSEA. Here the CDR3 reads CSPLLGNEQFF.

This chain connects TRBV30 to TRBJ2-2. Germline V gives CDR1 GTSNPN, CDR2 SVGIG (reference sequence). This CDR3 is built from 12 residues. The CDR3: CAWTSGTGELFF.

The chain links TRBV7-2 to TRBJ2-5; the TCRdb D gene call, TRBD1, has no DNA to confirm it. The CDR3 consists of 14 residues. CDR1 and CDR2 (germline): SGHTA, FQGNSA. The CDR3 loop reads CASREGGGVETQYF.

The rearrangement uses TRBV18 and TRBJ1-5. Per the germline V gene, CDR1 is KGHSH and CDR2 is LQKENI. The CDR3 extends over 14 amino acids. The CDR3 reads CASSLQGRNQPQHF. Combining the CDR3 with reference TRBV18 and TRBJ1-5 gives the whole variable domain NAGVMQNPRHLVRRRGQEARLRCSPMKGHSHVYWYRQLPEEGLKFMVYLQKENIIDESGMPKERFSAEFPKEGPSILRIQQVVRGDSAAYFCASSLQGRNQPQHFGDGTRLSIL.

The chain links TRBV12-3 or TRBV12-4 to TRBJ1-4; there is no DNA to check the TCRdb D call of TRBD1. The length of the CDR3 is 13 residues. CDR3 amino acids: CASKGAESEKLFF.

The rearrangement uses TRBV7-2 and TRBJ2-1; checking the TCRdb D call of TRBD1 is not possible without DNA. Per germline, CDR1 SGHTA and CDR2 FQGNSA. This CDR3 region has 13 residues. Here the CDR3 reads CASSLTRDNEQFF.

The chain joins TRBV7-2 to TRBJ1-1. Germline assignment: CDR1 SGHTA and CDR2 FQGNSA. This CDR3 is built from 15 residues. CDR3 protein: CASSSTSFGGVEAFF. Using reference TRBV7-2 and TRBJ1-1 for the parts outside the CDR3, the full variable domain is GAGVSQSPSNKVTEKGKDVELRCDPISGHTALYWYRQSLGQGLEFLIYFQGNSAPDKSGLPSDRFSAERTGGSVSTLTIQRTQQEDSAVYLCASSSTSFGGVEAFFGQGTRLTVV.

The chain is built from TRBV7-2 and TRBJ2-3; absent DNA, TCRdb's TRBD2 call cannot be checked. The CDR3 is 14 residues long. Germline V gives CDR1 SGHTA, CDR2 FQGNSA. The CDR3 region is CASSLRGDTDTQYF.

The V and J genes are TRBV7-2 and TRBJ2-7. The CDR3 consists of 13 residues. CDR1 is SGHTA, CDR2 FQGNSA, per germline. CDR3 residues: CASSERPSYEQYF.

The V and J genes are TRBV7-2 and TRBJ2-3; TCRdb designates TRBD2, a call that cannot be tested without DNA. This CDR3 is built from 16 residues. Looked up from germline, CDR1 is SGHTA and CDR2 is FQGNSA. The CDR3 protein is CASSPAQFRGTDTQYF. The whole variable domain, remainder taken from reference TRBV7-2 and TRBJ2-3, is GAGVSQSPSNKVTEKGKDVELRCDPISGHTALYWYRQSLGQGLEFLIYFQGNSAPDKSGLPSDRFSAERTGGSVSTLTIQRTQQEDSAVYLCASSPAQFRGTDTQYFGPGTRLTVL.

The rearrangement joins TRBV19 to TRBJ2-5; TCRdb returns TRBD2, unconfirmable since there is no DNA. The CDR3 has 14 residues. Germline assignment: CDR1 LNHDA and CDR2 SQIVND (reference sequence). This CDR3 is CASMGLAGEETQYF.